Here is one T cell receptor (beta chain) with its context. Its antigen is currently unknown. This sample is part of a study of lymphopenia after photon versus proton radiotherapy. Regarding the study as a whole: Post-nadir TCR diversity decline inversely tracked overall survival among those who died.

Profiled with immunoSEQ multiplex PCR; TCRdb holds only in-frame clones, not every one. The sample includes roughly 63,000 clones, about 81% of them seen just once. Trimming shortened V by 1 base and J by 0 bases, and 18 bases separated the two germline ends. CDR1 is MGHRA and CDR2 is YSYEKL in the germline V gene. The CDR3 runs to 18 residues. J is TRBJ1-1 and V is TRBV4-1; the D is unclear. This specimen was peripheral blood, taken from a patient treated with proton-based radiotherapy. The sequence derives from a man aged 55 to 70 with pancreatic cancer. The CDR3 reads CASSQVPRLHRMNTEAFF. Written as DNA, the CDR3 is TGCGCCAGCAGCCAAGTGCCTCGGCTTCACCGCATGAACACTGAAGCTTTCTTT.